Listed here are 25 T cell receptor beta chains from one sample, sequenced in a study of cytomegalovirus exposure and HLA in healthy donors. Amplification used 60 Vbeta primers and 13 Jbeta primers. Assay used: immunoSEQ multiplex PCR; TCRdb lists only in-frame clones, some missing. The sample shows about 150,000 clones, under 90% of them seen only once. The sample was PBMCs. These receptors all come from a man between 18 and 29 years old in good health and CMV-seronegative.

V is TRBV13 and J is TRBJ2-1; 9 nucleotides line up with TRBD2. Trimming took 6 bases from V and 9 from J; bases not matched to a gene: 18. This CDR3 has 17 amino acids. Germline-derived CDR1 and CDR2 are PRHDT and FYEKMQ (reference sequence). The CDR3 nucleotides read TGTGCCAGCAGTTTCGATATTAGCGGGAGTGTGTTTGGTGAGCAGTTCTTC. This gives the protein CASSFDISGSVFGEQFF.

The chain uses TRBV28 and TRBJ2-3, with TRBD2 matching over 11 bases. Germline assignment: CDR1 MDHEN and CDR2 SYDVKM. V shed 6 bases and J 1 base; nucleotides not matched to a gene: 6. The CDR3 is made up of 16 amino acids. The CDR3 DNA reads as TGTGCCAGCAGGGTCCCGGGACTAGCGGGCACAGATACGCAGTATTTT. This encodes CASRVPGLAGTDTQYF.

The chain combines TRBV2 with TRBJ2-3; TRBD2 aligns across 10 bases. This CDR3 comprises 19 residues. Germline loops: CDR1 SNHLY, CDR2 FYNNEI. V was clipped by 6 bases and J by 2 bases; unmatched bases: 17. This CDR3 is CASRRTILAGGGNTDTQYF. The CDR3 coding sequence is TGTGCCAGCAGGAGGACAATTTTAGCGGGAGGCGGAAACACAGATACGCAGTATTTT. Full variable domain (outside the CDR3, taken from reference TRBV2 and TRBJ2-3): EPEVTQTPSHQVTQMGQEVILRCVPISNHLYFYWYRQILGQKVEFLVSFYNNEISEKSEIFDDQFSVERPDGSNFTLKIRSTKLEDSAMYFCASRRTILAGGGNTDTQYFGPGTRLTVL.

The chain has TRBV28 and TRBJ2-3; D perhaps matches TRBD2 (6 bases). Looked up from germline, CDR1 is MDHEN and CDR2 is SYDVKM. Trimming cost V 4 bases and J 3 bases, with 11 bases left between them. There are 14 residues in the CDR3. DNA of the CDR3: TGTGCCAGCAGTTCCAGCGGGTTGACAGATACGCAGTATTTT. It translates to CASSSSGLTDTQYF.

The chain uses TRBV6-1 and TRBJ1-6; 10 bases match TRBD1. In germline, CDR1 is MNHNS, CDR2 SASEGT. The CDR3 is 15 residues long. V shed 3 bases and J 9 bases; nucleotides not matched to a gene: 5. The CDR3 sequence is CASSDYGTGASPLHF. DNA for the CDR3: TGTGCCAGCAGTGATTATGGGACAGGGGCTTCACCCCTCCACTTT.

The chain links TRBV7-6 to TRBJ2-3; 9 nucleotides agree with TRBD2. The length of the CDR3 is 16 residues. CDR1 is SGHVS, CDR2 FNYEAQ, per germline. Trimming cost V 3 bases and J 3 bases; bases outside gene matches: 7. The CDR3 sequence: CASSFPREGYTDTQYF. The CDR3, as DNA: TGTGCCAGCAGCTTCCCGCGGGAGGGATATACAGATACGCAGTATTTT.

The rearrangement joins TRBV7-8 to TRBJ2-7; 8 bases map to TRBD1. The germline CDR1 and CDR2 sequences are SGHVS and FQNEAQ. The CDR3 sequence is 14 residues long. Trimming removed 1 base from V and 6 bases from J; junction bases left unmatched: 5. CDR3: CASSLEVRGLEQYF. CDR3 nucleotides: TGTGCCAGCAGCTTAGAGGTCAGGGGGCTCGAGCAGTACTTC.

The V call is TRBV19, the J call TRBJ2-5, with D hard to call. The CDR3 runs to 11 residues. Germline-derived CDR1 and CDR2 are LNHDA and SQIVND (reference sequence). Deletions cut 5 bases from V and 4 bases from J, with 5 bases between. CDR3 region: CASSWRETQYF. The CDR3 bases are TGTGCCAGTAGTTGGAGAGAGACCCAGTACTTC.

The chain joins TRBV6-5 to TRBJ2-5, with D unresolved. The CDR3 runs 11 residues. Trimming removed 8 bases at V and 4 bases at J, with 8 bases between. Germline-derived CDR1 and CDR2 are MNHEY and SVGAGI. This chain's CDR3 is CASRTTETQYF. The CDR3 region has the DNA TGTGCCAGCCGTACTACAGAGACCCAGTACTTC.

The chain joins TRBV7-6 to TRBJ2-1; TRBD2 aligns across 15 bases. The CDR3 extends over 18 amino acids. Germline CDR1 reads SGHVS; CDR2 reads FNYEAQ. J gave up 6 bases and V 2 bases, and 8 bases lay outside the gene matches. CDR3 DNA sequence: TGTGCCAGCAGCTTACCACGAGGACTAGCGGGGGGGTTCAATGAGCAGTTCTTC. Translated, it gives CASSLPRGLAGGFNEQFF.

The chain links TRBV14 to TRBJ2-5, with D possibly being TRBD1 (6 bases). CDR3 length: 16 amino acids. CDR1 is SGHDN, CDR2 FVKESK, per germline. The ends were cut back, 1 base at V and 4 bases at J, with 16 bases in the middle. The CDR3 DNA is TGTGCCAGCAGCCAAGGGAAACAGGGTGTCCGAGAGACCCAGTACTTC. Amino acid sequence: CASSQGKQGVRETQYF.

The chain uses TRBV5-6 and TRBJ1-2; unclear D gene. Between the trimmed V and J ends, which lost 1 base and 6 bases, there was a span of 7 bases. The CDR3 runs to 12 residues. Germline V gene lookup returns CDR1 SGHDT and CDR2 YYEEEE. CDR3 region: CASSLSRDGYTF. The CDR3 bases are TGTGCCAGCAGCTTGTCACGGGATGGCTACACCTTC.

The chain combines TRBV2 with TRBJ2-7; maybe TRBD2 (6 bases). The ends were cut back, 8 bases at V and 5 bases at J, with 16 bases in the middle. The CDR3 consists of 13 residues. Germline V gene data show CDR1 as SNHLY and CDR2 as FYNNEI. CDR3 nucleotides: TGTGCCAGCGGGTTTAAGTGGGGGGACGAGCAGTACTTC. Protein product: CASGFKWGDEQYF.

DNA of the CDR3: TGCGCCAGCAGAGGGAGGAATCGATATACAGATACGCAGTATTTT. It yields the protein CASRGRNRYTDTQYF. This chain uses TRBV5-1 with TRBJ2-3; tentative D call: TRBD2 (6 bases). Trimming took 5 bases from V and 3 from J, leaving 16 bases between them. Germline assignment: CDR1 SGHRS and CDR2 YFSETQ. The length of the CDR3 is 15 residues.

This clone has just one count. The chain carries TRBV5-7 and TRBJ2-3; 8 nucleotides match TRBD1. TRBV5-7 counts as an open reading frame of uncertain function. The trim removed 4 bases at V and 2 bases at J, leaving 9 bases unmatched. CDR3 size: 16 residues. In DNA form, the CDR3 reads TGTGCCAGCAGCCAGCGGACAGGGACGGTCACAGATACGCAGTATTTT. Encoded protein: CASSQRTGTVTDTQYF.

The chain joins TRBV7-9 to TRBJ2-2; possible D gene TRBD1, 5 bases. The CDR3 runs to 14 residues. The ends were cut back, 3 bases at V and 6 bases at J, with 11 bases in the middle. Germline lookup yields CDR1 SEHNR and CDR2 FQNEAQ (reference sequence). This chain's CDR3 is CASSLGPLAGELFF. CDR3 coding DNA: TGTGCCAGCAGCTTGGGGCCTCTAGCCGGGGAGCTGTTTTTT.

This clone showed up just a few times. The rearrangement joins TRBV6-5 to TRBJ1-1, with D hard to call. V lost 2 bases to trimming and J lost 8 bases, with 9 bases between them. Germline V gives CDR1 MNHEY, CDR2 SVGAGI. The CDR3 has 12 amino acids. This chain's CDR3 is CASSYGESEAFF. The CDR3, as DNA: TGTGCCAGCAGTTACGGGGAGTCCGAAGCTTTCTTT.

Of note for this clone: Germline is not matched at one junction end, which may reflect a read error. V is TRBV4-1 and J is TRBJ1-6, with 8 nucleotides matching TRBD1. The CDR3 extends over 15 amino acids. Germline CDR1 is MGHRA and CDR2 is YSYEKL. This CDR3 reads CASTQLDRDNSPLHF. The CDR3 DNA reads as TGCGCCAGCACCCAATTGGACAGGGATAATTCACCCCTCCACTTT.

This clone was detected only once. The chain joins TRBV28 to TRBJ1-1; D remains ambiguous. V dropped 3 bases and J dropped 2 bases, with 19 bases sitting between them. From germline, CDR1 is MDHEN and CDR2 SYDVKM. This CDR3 has 17 amino acids. The CDR3 spells CASSFTTPRAGNTEAFF. DNA for the CDR3: TGTGCCAGCAGTTTTACCACCCCGAGGGCAGGAAACACTGAAGCTTTCTTT.

Comments on this clone: The germline gene is not matched at one end of the junction; a read error may be the cause. The V and J genes are TRBV7-9 and TRBJ2-7, with 11 positions matching TRBD2. Germline V gives CDR1 SEHNR, CDR2 FQNEAQ (reference sequence). The CDR3 has 16 amino acids. The CDR3 DNA reads as TGTTCCAGCAGCTTAGCCCAACTAGCGGGAGTGGGCGAGCAGTACTTC. It translates to CSSSLAQLAGVGEQYF.

The chain carries TRBV5-1 and TRBJ2-7; D is perhaps TRBD1 (5 bases). The CDR3 totals 13 residues. Trimming took 5 bases from V and 2 from J, leaving 11 bases between them. Germline CDR1 reads SGHRS; CDR2 reads YFSETQ. The DNA of the CDR3 is TGCGCCAGCAGACAGGAACCGGCCTACGAGCAGTACTTC. Encoded protein: CASRQEPAYEQYF.

The CDR3 bases are TGTGCCAGCAGCTTCCCGACTAGCGGGGGGGCCCTAGATACGCAGTATTTT. Translation: CASSFPTSGGALDTQYF. The V call is TRBV7-2, the J call TRBJ2-3; 14 positions agree with TRBD2. The CDR3 loop spans 17 amino acids. After removal of 3 bases from V and 5 bases from J, the junction contained 7 bases not matched to a gene. Germline CDR1 SGHTA, CDR2 FQGNSA.

The CDR3, as DNA: TGTGCCAGCAGCCCAGGACAGGGACTCTTAGGCTACACCTTC. It specifies CASSPGQGLLGYTF. The rearrangement joins TRBV5-5 to TRBJ1-2; TRBD1 agrees at 8 bases. Germline trimming cut 4 bases from V and 8 bases from J; bases unmatched to any gene: 10. Germline-derived CDR1 and CDR2 are SGHKS and YYEKEE (reference sequence). The CDR3 sequence is 14 residues long.

The gene calls are TRBV27 and TRBJ1-2; a possible D gene is TRBD1 (6 bases). The CDR3 is 15 amino acids. The V and J ends lost 2 bases and 2 bases respectively, with 12 bases between them. Germline V CDR1 and CDR2: MNHEY, SMNVEV (reference sequence). The CDR3 loop is CASSLRGQPNYGYTF. CDR3 bases: TGTGCCAGCAGTTTACGAGGACAGCCGAACTATGGCTACACCTTC.

The rearrangement joins TRBV7-6 to TRBJ1-3, with D perhaps matching TRBD1 (5 bases). The V gene's germline CDR1 is SGHVS and CDR2 FNYEAQ. The CDR3 is 15 amino acids. Trimming removed 6 bases from V and 3 bases from J, with 15 bases in between. The CDR3 protein is CASSPKLQGGNTIYF. As DNA, the CDR3 is TGTGCCAGCAGTCCGAAGCTCCAGGGTGGAAACACCATATATTTT.